This T cell receptor beta chain was retrieved from a study of blood T cell repertoires in COVID-19. Study at large: Researchers got acute and convalescent COVID-19 samples from the United States, Italy and Spain. Nucleic acid was either cDNA or gDNA, and it came from T cells, B-cell-depleted T cells, or PBMCs.

As originally analysed: Amplification of reference gene primers provided the estimated nucleated cell counts. Only in-frame clones appear in the TCRdb table, and some are missing; sequencing was by immunoSEQ multiplex PCR. The D gene and trimming were derived from the DNA, and the V and J assignments and clone size from that table. Found here are about 42,000 clones, around 91% of them singletons; the top ten hold about 8.3%. Germline CDR1 is SGHTA and CDR2 is FQGTGA. V lost 4 bases, J lost 7 bases, and 8 bases lay in between. The length of the CDR3 is 12 residues. Sequenced material: peripheral blood. This sequence was found in a man in his fifties with active COVID-19. The genes are TRBV7-3 and TRBJ2-1; perhaps TRBD1 as D (6 bases). CDR3 amino acids: CASSSQGNEQFF. In DNA, the CDR3 is TGTGCCAGCAGCTCACAGGGTAATGAGCAGTTCTTC.